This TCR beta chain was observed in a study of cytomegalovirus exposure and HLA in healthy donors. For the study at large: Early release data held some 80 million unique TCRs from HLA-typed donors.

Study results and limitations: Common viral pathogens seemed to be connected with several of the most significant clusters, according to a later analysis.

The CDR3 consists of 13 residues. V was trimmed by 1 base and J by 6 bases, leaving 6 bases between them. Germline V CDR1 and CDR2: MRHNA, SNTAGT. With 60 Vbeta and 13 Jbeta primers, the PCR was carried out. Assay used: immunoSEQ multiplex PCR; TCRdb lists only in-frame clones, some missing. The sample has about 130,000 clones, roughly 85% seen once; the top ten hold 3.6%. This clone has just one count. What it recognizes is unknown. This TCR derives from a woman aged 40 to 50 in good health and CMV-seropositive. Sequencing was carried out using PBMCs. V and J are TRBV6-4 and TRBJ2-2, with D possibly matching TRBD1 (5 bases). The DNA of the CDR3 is TGTGCCAGCAGTGACTTACAGGCCGGGGAGCTGTTTTTT. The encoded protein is CASSDLQAGELFF.